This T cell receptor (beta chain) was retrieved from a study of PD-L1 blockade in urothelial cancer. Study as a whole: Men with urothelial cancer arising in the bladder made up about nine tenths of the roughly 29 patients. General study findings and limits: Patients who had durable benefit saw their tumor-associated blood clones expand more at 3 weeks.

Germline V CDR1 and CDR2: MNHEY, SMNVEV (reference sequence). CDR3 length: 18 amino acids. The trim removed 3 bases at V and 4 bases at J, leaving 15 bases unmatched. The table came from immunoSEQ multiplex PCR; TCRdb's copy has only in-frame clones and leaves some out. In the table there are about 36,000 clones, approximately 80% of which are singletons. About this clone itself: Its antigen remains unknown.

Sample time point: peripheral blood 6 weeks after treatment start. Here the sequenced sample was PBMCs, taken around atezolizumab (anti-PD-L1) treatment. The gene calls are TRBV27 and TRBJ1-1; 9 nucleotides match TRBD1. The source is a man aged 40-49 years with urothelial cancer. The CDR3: CASSFSRGRQGGGTEAFF. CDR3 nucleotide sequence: TGTGCCAGCAGTTTCTCACGCGGCCGACAGGGGGGAGGCACTGAAGCTTTCTTT.